A selection of T cell receptor beta chains follows, all from one sample in a study of spatial heterogeneity in lung cancer. Via MiXCR, TCRdb re-called the 5' RACE reads, giving one row per CDR3 protein. Found here are more than 75,000 distinct CDR3 sequences, approximately 19% of them singletons; the top ten hold about a fifth. This material consisted of PBMCs, taken at follow-up. All receptors come from a male donor with early-stage non-small cell lung cancer. Each CDR3 is given with its conserved first and last residue. The order of the fields is D gene, CDR3 length, clone size, V gene, J gene, CDR3 DNA, CDR3 protein. The D gene is left open where the match is weak. Clone size is stated in some rows and not others, as once, few, many or a class when expanded.

d_call: .; cdr3_length: 13; clone_size: few; v_call: TRBV7-2; j_call: TRBJ2-1; cdr3_nt: TGTGCCAGCAGCCCGGGGCAGCTCAATGAGCAGTTCTTC; cdr3_aa: CASSPGQLNEQFF
d_call: .; cdr3_length: 15; clone_size: few; v_call: TRBV24-1; j_call: TRBJ2-3; cdr3_nt: TGTGCCACCAGTAAAAGCGCCACTAGCACAGATACGCAGTATTTT; cdr3_aa: CATSKSATSTDTQYF
d_call: .; cdr3_length: 14; clone_size: few; v_call: TRBV5-1; j_call: TRBJ2-5; cdr3_nt: TGCGCCAGCAGCTTGATCGACGGGTCGGAGACCCAGTACTTC; cdr3_aa: CASSLIDGSETQYF
d_call: .; cdr3_length: 13; clone_size: few; v_call: TRBV2; j_call: TRBJ2-2; cdr3_nt: TGTGCCAGCAGGACTTGGGGCACCGGGGAGCTGTTTTTT; cdr3_aa: CASRTWGTGELFF
d_call: TRBD2; cdr3_length: 15; clone_size: few; v_call: TRBV20-1; j_call: TRBJ2-7; cdr3_nt: TGCAGTGCTGAAACGACTAGCGGATTCTCCTACGAGCAGTACTTC; cdr3_aa: CSAETTSGFSYEQYF
d_call: .; cdr3_length: 13; clone_size: once; v_call: TRBV19; j_call: TRBJ1-2; cdr3_nt: TGTGCCAGTAGTAAAGGGATTTCCTATGGCTACACCTTC; cdr3_aa: CASSKGISYGYTF
d_call: .; cdr3_length: 12; clone_size: few; v_call: TRBV10-3; j_call: TRBJ2-7; cdr3_nt: TGTGCCATCAGTGAACATTCCTACGAGCAGTACTTC; cdr3_aa: CAISEHSYEQYF
d_call: .; cdr3_length: 13; clone_size: .; v_call: TRBV18; j_call: TRBJ1-2; cdr3_nt: TGTGCCAGCTCACCAAGCGGGGTTCGCGGCTACACCTTC; cdr3_aa: CASSPSGVRGYTF
d_call: .; cdr3_length: 15; clone_size: many; v_call: TRBV20-1; j_call: TRBJ2-3; cdr3_nt: TGCAGTGCTCGGAATATGGGAACTAGCACAGATACGCAGTATTTT; cdr3_aa: CSARNMGTSTDTQYF
d_call: .; cdr3_length: 14; clone_size: .; v_call: TRBV27; j_call: TRBJ2-7; cdr3_nt: TGTGCCAGCAGTTTGGGAATCTCTTCCTACGAGCAGTACTTC; cdr3_aa: CASSLGISSYEQYF